The 12 T cell receptor beta chains below come from one sample, sequenced in a study of T cell clonality in common variable immunodeficiency. Regarding the study as a whole: Common variable immunodeficiency TCR beta sequences reportedly had fewer deletions and N-nucleotide insertions.

For these TCRs, the target antigens are not known. Clones were sequenced by immunoSEQ multiplex PCR, and TCRdb holds only the in-frame ones, with some missing. Observed in the sample are nearly 20,000 clones, none of them singletons. Sequencing input: peripheral blood mononuclear cells. The receptors derive from a human donor with common variable immunodeficiency.

About this clone itself: The read gets to within 3 residues of the CDR3 end, and the germline J gene fills in the rest. The chain joins TRBV19 to TRBJ1-2, with D tentatively TRBD1 (5 bases). The V end was cut by 5 bases, the J end by 4 bases, with 11 bases between. The CDR3 contains 13 residues. The germline V gene has CDR1 LNHDA and CDR2 SQIVND (reference sequence). The DNA read from the CDR3 is TGTGCCAGTAGTCCAAGGGGCGCCTATGGC. It specifies CASSPRGAYG. The complete CDR3 protein is CASSPRGAYGYTF.

In its sample, this clone was seen many times. The CDR3 is cut off 3 residues early in the read; its end comes from the germline J gene. The J gene is TRBJ2-2, the V gene TRBV20-1; 9 nucleotides line up with TRBD1. The CDR3 is 15 residues long. Looked up from germline, CDR1 is DFQATT and CDR2 is SNEGSKA (reference sequence). V gave up 3 bases and J gave up 8 bases; unmatched junction bases: 10. The CDR3 sequence is CSARTVQGAGGELFF. The CDR3 DNA, read in part, is TGCAGTGCTAGGACAGTACAGGGGGCGGGAGGGGAG.

In this sample, this clone turned up many times. The sequenced part of the CDR3 DNA is TGTGCCAGCAGTTCTAGCGGGAGGGCCGAAGAGACC. Protein: CASSSSGRAEET. Given in full, the CDR3 is CASSSSGRAEETQYF. This chain connects TRBV7-3 to TRBJ2-5, with 12 bases identical to TRBD2. The sequence runs out 3 residues before the end of the CDR3; the remainder is reconstructed from the germline J gene. This CDR3 has 15 residues. With V trimmed by 6 bases and J by 3 bases, 5 bases remained unmatched. Germline V gives CDR1 SGHTA, CDR2 FQGTGA.

This clone occurred a few times. Sequencing ends 3 residues short of the CDR3 end; the germline J gene provides the rest. V is TRBV30 and J is TRBJ2-7, with 7 bases matching TRBD1. V lost 2 bases, J lost 1 base, and 11 bases stayed unmatched. The CDR3 has 16 amino acids. Germline V gene sequence: CDR1 GTSNPN, CDR2 SVGIG (reference sequence). The DNA read from the CDR3 is TGTGCCTGGAGTCCCGGCCCCGGGACAGCTTCCTACGAG. This sequence encodes CAWSPGPGTASYE. The whole CDR3 reads CAWSPGPGTASYEQYF.

In its sample, this clone was seen many times. Sequencing ends 3 residues short of the CDR3 end; the germline J gene provides the rest. The V gene is TRBV11-2, the J gene TRBJ2-7, with D perhaps TRBD1 or TRBD2 (5 bases each). This CDR3 has 14 residues. Per germline, CDR1 SGHAT and CDR2 FQNNGV. Trimming left V 5 bases short and J 1 base short, with 12 bases between. CDR3 protein: CASSEGRTSYEQYF. The covered CDR3 bases are TGTGCCAGCAGCGAGGGGAGAACTTCCTACGAG.

This clone showed up many times. At one of its ends the junction is not consistent with the germline gene, which may arise from a read error. The CDR3 end falls 3 residues outside the read, so it is completed with the germline J gene. This chain connects TRBV18 to TRBJ2-7, with 8 positions matching TRBD1. The V gene's germline CDR1 is KGHSH and CDR2 LQKENI. This CDR3 has 19 amino acids. The CDR3 bases that were read are TGTGTCAGCTCACCAAACCTGGGACAGGCCGACTATGGTTCCTACGAG. Encoded protein: CVSSPNLGQADYGSYE. The entire CDR3 reads CVSSPNLGQADYGSYEQYF. The whole variable domain, remainder taken from reference TRBV18 and TRBJ2-7, is NAGVMQNPRHLVRRRGQEARLRCSPMKGHSHVYWYRQLPEEGLKFMVYLQKENIIDESGMPKERFSAEFPKEGPSILRIQQVVRGDSAAYFCVSSPNLGQADYGSYEQYFGPGTRLTVT.

The table lists this clone with many counts. The CDR3 is cut off 3 residues early in the read; its end comes from the germline J gene. The V gene is TRBV5-4, the J gene TRBJ2-2; perhaps TRBD1 as D (6 bases). Germline V lookup: CDR1 SGHNT, CDR2 YYREEE (reference sequence). Trimming took off 4 bases at V and 5 bases at J, with 12 bases between the two ends. This CDR3 has 14 residues. The CDR3 here is CASSGTGPTGELFF. CDR3 DNA, as far as it was read: TGTGCCAGCAGCGGTACAGGGCCGACCGGGGAG. Full variable domain (rest looked up from reference TRBV5-4 and TRBJ2-2): ETGVTQSPTHLIKTRGQQVTLRCSSQSGHNTVSWYQQALGQGPQFIFQYYREEENGRGNFPPRFSGLQFPNYSSELNVNALELDDSALYLCASSGTGPTGELFFGEGSRLTVL.

This clone was picked up many times. From the germline J gene comes the end of the CDR3, since the read stops 3 residues before it. The rearrangement links TRBV7-9 to TRBJ2-5; perhaps TRBD2 as D (7 bases). The V and J ends lost 5 bases and 1 base respectively, with 11 bases between them. The CDR3 is 14 amino acids. Germline values: CDR1 SEHNR, CDR2 FQNEAQ (reference sequence). Partial CDR3 DNA: TGTGCCAGCAGCAGAGGGGGGGGCCAAGAGACC. Its protein product is CASSRGGGQET. The entire CDR3 sequence reads CASSRGGGQETQYF.

This clone came up many times. The read terminates 3 residues before the CDR3 end, so the remaining end is supplied by the germline J gene. The chain recombines TRBV7-6 with TRBJ1-1; a possible D gene is TRBD1 (5 bases). This CDR3 is 15 amino acids long. Trimming took off 1 base at V and 3 bases at J, with 12 bases between the two ends. Germline lookup yields CDR1 SGHVS and CDR2 FNYEAQ. CDR3 DNA (partial): TGTGCCAGCAGCTTAGTGGCAGGGAGGGACACTGAA. It specifies CASSLVAGRDTE. The whole CDR3 sequence is CASSLVAGRDTEAFF. Looking up the rest from reference TRBV7-6 and TRBJ1-1 gives the full variable domain: GAGVSQSPRYKVTKRGQDVALRCDPISGHVSLYWYRQALGQGPEFLTYFNYEAQQDKSGLPNDRFSAERPEGSISTLTIQRTEQRDSAMYRCASSLVAGRDTEAFFGQGTRLTVV.

This clone has more than one count but fewer than ten. The read ends 3 residues before the CDR3 terminus; that terminus is restored from the germline J gene. V usage is TRBV20-1 and J usage is TRBJ2-7, with D possibly matching TRBD2 (5 bases). Germline V lookup: CDR1 DFQATT, CDR2 SNEGSKA (reference sequence). V was cut by 6 bases and J by 2 bases, with 17 bases left in between. The CDR3 is 14 amino acids. The CDR3 loop reads CSAKAGLGAYEQYF. Partial CDR3 DNA: TGCAGTGCCAAGGCGGGCCTCGGGGCCTACGAG.

The sample holds a few counts of this clone. The CDR3 end falls 3 residues outside the read, so it is completed with the germline J gene. The chain links TRBV19 to TRBJ1-1; 11 bases map to TRBD1. Unmatched junction bases numbered 7, after V lost 6 bases and J lost 7 bases. This CDR3 has 14 amino acids. Looked up from germline, CDR1 is LNHDA and CDR2 is SQIVND (reference sequence). This CDR3 is CASRGTGGFSEAFF. The part of the CDR3 DNA that was read is TGTGCCAGTAGAGGGACAGGGGGATTTAGTGAA.

There are many counts of this clone. CDR3 DNA (partial): TGTGCCAGCAGTTGGGCACCGAACACTGAA. Translated: CASSWAPNTE. The full CDR3 is CASSWAPNTEAFF. The rearrangement links TRBV2 to TRBJ1-1, with D unresolved. The read halts 3 residues ahead of the CDR3 end, with the missing end drawn from the germline J gene. The CDR3 totals 13 residues. V lost 5 bases and J lost 1, with 8 bases in between. Germline CDR1 is SNHLY and CDR2 is FYNNEI.